These 9 T cell receptor beta chains were all obtained from the same sample, sequenced in a study of OX40 agonist ivuxolimab in advanced cancers. This table comes from immunoSEQ multiplex PCR, and its TCRdb copy is limited to in-frame clones, with some not included. The table lists tens of thousands of clones, approximately 90% of them singletons. The source material was CD4+ or CD8+ T cells sorted from blood, sampled in a trial of the OX40 agonist ivuxolimab. All receptors derive from an adult with an advanced solid tumor such as melanoma, head and neck, liver or kidney cancer.

This chain uses TRBV11-2 with TRBJ2-5, with D perhaps TRBD1 (6 bases). V lost 5 bases and J lost 2, with 15 bases in between. Looked up from germline, CDR1 is SGHAT and CDR2 is FQNNGV. The CDR3 loop spans 15 amino acids. CDR3 bases: TGTGCCAGCAGCCCAGAGGGACACATACAAGAGACCCAGTACTTC. Encoded protein: CASSPEGHIQETQYF.

The chain employs TRBV15 and TRBJ2-7; 10 nucleotides agree with TRBD1. From germline, CDR1 is LNHNV and CDR2 YYDKDF (reference sequence). V shed 0 bases, J shed 7 bases, and the junction held 9 bases outside the gene matches. This CDR3 contains 16 residues. Here the CDR3 reads CATSRDLGTGVGEQYF. The CDR3 bases are TGTGCCACCAGCAGAGATCTCGGGACAGGGGTCGGGGAGCAGTACTTC.

This chain joins TRBV4-1 and TRBJ2-3; D may be TRBD1 (5 bases). This CDR3 spans 14 amino acids. Trimming shortened V by 0 bases and J by 6 bases, and 10 bases separated the two germline ends. Germline V gene lookup returns CDR1 MGHRA and CDR2 YSYEKL. This chain's CDR3 is CASSQDNGADTQYF. DNA of the CDR3: TGCGCCAGCAGCCAAGATAATGGGGCTGATACGCAGTATTTT.

This rearrangement joins TRBV7-2 to TRBJ1-2, with D uncertain. The CDR3 covers 13 residues. V lost 1 base to trimming and J lost 7 bases, with 10 bases between them. In germline, CDR1 is SGHTA, CDR2 FQGNSA. CDR3 sequence: CASSLDGDPGYTF. In DNA form, the CDR3 reads TGTGCCAGCAGCTTAGATGGGGATCCTGGCTACACCTTC.

The chain couples TRBV29-1 to TRBJ2-1; 9 bases align to TRBD2. The V segment lost 6 bases and the J segment 2 bases; nucleotides outside the gene matches: 8. Germline V gene lookup returns CDR1 SQVTM and CDR2 ANQGSEA. This CDR3 is built from 15 residues. The CDR3 protein is CSVDPPSGAYNEQFF. The CDR3 coding sequence is TGCAGCGTAGACCCACCTAGCGGGGCCTACAATGAGCAGTTCTTC.

This chain joins TRBV7-2 and TRBJ1-2; TRBD1 is a possible D gene (5 bases). There are 12 residues in the CDR3. V was cut by 5 bases and J by 6 bases, with 10 bases left in between. Germline-derived CDR1 and CDR2 are SGHTA and FQGNSA. CDR3 coding DNA: TGTGCCAGCAGCCTCGGGGGACATGGCTACACCTTC. Translation: CASSLGGHGYTF.

The gene calls are TRBV7-8 and TRBJ2-7; D ambiguous. The ends were cut back, 5 bases at V and 4 bases at J, with 12 bases in the middle. The CDR3 extends over 13 amino acids. The germline CDR1 and CDR2 sequences are SGHVS and FQNEAQ. CDR3 nucleotides: TGTGCCAGCAGCCCCCTACCCGATTACGAGCAGTACTTC. It is translated as CASSPLPDYEQYF.

This sequence joins TRBV11-2 and TRBJ1-6; the D gene is possibly TRBD1 (5 bases). This CDR3 is 17 amino acids long. Trimming left V 2 bases short and J 1 base short, with 12 bases between. Germline V gives CDR1 SGHAT, CDR2 FQNNGV. This CDR3 is CASSLSGSRSYNSPLHF. In DNA, the CDR3 is TGTGCCAGCAGCTTATCAGGGTCCAGATCCTATAATTCACCCCTCCACTTT.

The V gene is TRBV7-2, the J gene TRBJ1-4; 7 bases line up with TRBD1. The CDR3 length is 15 residues. V lost 4 bases and J lost 0; bases outside the gene matches: 2. Germline lookup yields CDR1 SGHTA and CDR2 FQGNSA. Written as DNA, the CDR3 is TGTGCCAGCAGCTCAGACAGGGCAACTAATGAAAAACTGTTTTTT. Its protein product is CASSSDRATNEKLFF.